The 21 T cell receptor beta chains listed next were all sequenced from one sample in a study of tumor-infiltrating lymphocytes in localized non-small cell lung cancer. Only in-frame clones appear in the TCRdb table, and some are missing; sequencing was by immunoSEQ multiplex PCR. This table holds 16,000 or so clones, approximately 70% found once. Sequencing used lung tumor tissue. The receptors stem from a human donor with non-small cell lung cancer.

This sequence joins TRBV11-1 and TRBJ2-2; D not resolved. The germline gives CDR1 SGHAT, CDR2 FQDESV (reference sequence). The CDR3 consists of 12 residues. The V and J ends lost 5 bases and 5 bases respectively, with 6 bases between them. The CDR3 sequence is CASSRETGELFF. The CDR3 nucleotides read TGTGCCAGCAGCCGTGAAACCGGGGAGCTGTTTTTT.

This rearrangement joins TRBV28 to TRBJ2-7; D ambiguous. Germline CDR1 reads MDHEN; CDR2 reads SYDVKM. V lost 6 bases and J 3 bases, leaving 9 bases between the germline ends. This CDR3 is 12 amino acids long. This CDR3 reads CASSTTDYEQYF. DNA for the CDR3: TGTGCCAGCAGCACGACGGACTACGAGCAGTACTTC.

The chain uses TRBV10-2 and TRBJ2-5, with D unresolved. From germline, CDR1 is WSHSY and CDR2 SAAADI. The CDR3 is 12 residues long. V lost 8 bases, J lost 2 bases, and 9 bases lay in between. The CDR3 is CASGPEQETQYF. DNA for the CDR3: TGCGCCAGCGGACCCGAGCAAGAGACCCAGTACTTC.

The gene calls are TRBV5-4 and TRBJ2-3; 15 bases are shared with TRBD2. Per germline, CDR1 SGHNT and CDR2 YYREEE (reference sequence). V was pared by 4 bases and J by 3 bases, with 3 bases of the junction left unmatched. CDR3 length: 16 amino acids. The CDR3 sequence: CASSGGLAGGTDTQYF. For the CDR3, the DNA is TGTGCCAGCAGCGGGGGACTAGCGGGGGGTACAGATACGCAGTATTTT.

This clone was seen a single time. The V call is TRBV4-1, the J call TRBJ2-2; D might be TRBD1 (6 bases). The V end was cut by 0 bases, the J end by 0 bases, with 20 bases between. Germline loops: CDR1 MGHRA, CDR2 YSYEKL. The CDR3 extends over 20 amino acids. This chain's CDR3 is CASSQERRARGGTNTGELFF. The CDR3 region has the DNA TGCGCCAGCAGCCAAGAACGTCGGGCCAGGGGCGGAACGAACACCGGGGAGCTGTTTTTT.

This clone has a single count. The chain recombines TRBV5-4 with TRBJ2-1; the D is unclear. Germline-derived CDR1 and CDR2 are SGHNT and YYREEE (reference sequence). V shed 0 bases and J shed 6 bases, with 10 bases lying between them. This CDR3 region has 14 residues. CDR3 protein: CASSLVPLINEQFF. CDR3 coding DNA: TGTGCCAGCAGCTTGGTTCCCTTAATCAATGAGCAGTTCTTC.

In this sample, this clone turned up a few times. The DNA for the CDR3 is TGTGCCAGCAGCTTAGTGAGGAGCTCCTACGAGCAGTACTTC. Protein sequence: CASSLVRSSYEQYF. V gene TRBV7-8 combines with J gene TRBJ2-7; D is unresolved. Germline-derived CDR1 and CDR2 are SGHVS and FQNEAQ. The V end lost 1 base, the J end lost 0 bases, and 7 bases lay between the germline ends. The length of the CDR3 is 14 residues.

CDR3 DNA sequence: TGTGCCATCAGTGAGTCGATGGACAGGCCGGCCGAGACCCAGTACTTC. This sequence encodes CAISESMDRPAETQYF. The J gene is TRBJ2-5, the V gene TRBV10-3; TRBD1 matches at 7 bases. V lost 0 bases and J lost 5; bases outside the gene matches: 9. The CDR3 is 16 residues long. CDR1 is ENHRY, CDR2 SYGVKD, per germline.

This clone has more than one count but fewer than ten. J is TRBJ2-2 and V is TRBV28; D is perhaps TRBD1 or TRBD2 (5 bases each). The CDR3 length is 15 residues. V was clipped by 2 bases and J by 4 bases, with 11 bases between them. Germline V gene lookup returns CDR1 MDHEN and CDR2 SYDVKM. For the CDR3, the DNA is TGTGCCAGCAGTTTAGGGGGTGGGGGCACCGGGGAGCTGTTTTTT. The encoded protein is CASSLGGGGTGELFF.

This sequence joins TRBV14 and TRBJ1-3; D gene ambiguous. This CDR3 is 14 amino acids long. Germline CDR1 SGHDN, CDR2 FVKESK. Trimming shortened V by 5 bases and J by 4 bases, and 12 bases separated the two germline ends. The CDR3 here is CASSSNLGGNTIYF. The DNA for the CDR3 is TGTGCCAGCAGCTCCAATTTGGGCGGAAACACCATATATTTT.

This chain connects TRBV6-1 to TRBJ2-6; no reliable D call. This CDR3 comprises 15 residues. Trimming pared 6 bases from V and 1 base from J, leaving 10 bases between. Per germline, CDR1 MNHNS and CDR2 SASEGT. The CDR3 bases are TGTGCCAGCAGCCTAGAGATATCTGGGGCCAACGTCCTGACTTTC. This translates into CASSLEISGANVLTF.

The chain is built from TRBV15 and TRBJ2-5, with D possibly TRBD2 on 5 matching bases. This CDR3 contains 14 residues. Looked up from germline, CDR1 is LNHNV and CDR2 is YYDKDF (reference sequence). The germline V and J ends were trimmed by 7 bases and 7 bases, with 19 bases remaining between them. CDR3 sequence: CATNTGRGVGTQYF. The CDR3 nucleotides are TGTGCCACCAACACCGGACGGGGAGTTGGGACCCAGTACTTC. The complete variable domain, with remaining parts taken from reference TRBV15 and TRBJ2-5, reads DAMVIQNPRYQVTQFGKPVTLSCSQTLNHNVMYWYQQKSSQAPKLLFHYYDKDFNNEADTPDNFQSRRPNTSFCFLDIRSPGLGDTAMYLCATNTGRGVGTQYFGPGTRLLVL.

J is TRBJ2-7 and V is TRBV18; no firm D call. The CDR3 length is 13 residues. Trimming shortened V by 6 bases and J by 6 bases, and 15 bases separated the two germline ends. Germline V gene sequence: CDR1 KGHSH, CDR2 LQKENI. Here the CDR3 reads CASSPRTGSEQYF. In DNA, the CDR3 is TGTGCCAGCTCTCCGCGAACGGGTTCCGAGCAGTACTTC.

This chain joins TRBV19 and TRBJ2-7, with D tentatively TRBD2 (6 bases). Germline V lookup: CDR1 LNHDA, CDR2 SQIVND (reference sequence). This CDR3 has 15 amino acids. V was pared by 0 bases and J by 5 bases, with 14 bases between. The CDR3 here is CASSIESGPWDEQYF. The CDR3 DNA sequence: TGTGCCAGTAGTATAGAAAGCGGGCCCTGGGACGAGCAGTACTTC. The full variable domain, its missing parts supplied by reference TRBV19 and TRBJ2-7, is DGGITQSPKYLFRKEGQNVTLSCEQNLNHDAMYWYRQDPGQGLRLIYYSQIVNDFQKGDIAEGYSVSREKKESFPLTVTSAQKNPTAFYLCASSIESGPWDEQYFGPGTRLTVT.

This clone was counted between two and nine times. The chain employs TRBV7-2 and TRBJ2-3; 7 bases line up with TRBD2. Germline CDR1 reads SGHTA; CDR2 reads FQGNSA. After removal of 5 bases from V and 0 bases from J, the junction contained 11 bases not matched to a gene. The CDR3 covers 17 residues. CDR3 nucleotides: TGTGCCAGCAGCACCCGAAACCGACTAGCTAGCACAGATACGCAGTATTTT. It is translated as CASSTRNRLASTDTQYF. Variable domain in full (rest from reference TRBV7-2 and TRBJ2-3): GAGVSQSPSNKVTEKGKDVELRCDPISGHTALYWYRQSLGQGLEFLIYFQGNSAPDKSGLPSDRFSAERTGGSVSTLTIQRTQQEDSAVYLCASSTRNRLASTDTQYFGPGTRLTVL.

The J gene is TRBJ2-3, the V gene TRBV9; TRBD2 is a possible D gene (6 bases). Between the trimmed V and J ends, which lost 0 bases and 5 bases, there was a span of 7 bases. CDR3 length: 13 amino acids. Germline lookup yields CDR1 SGDLS and CDR2 YYNGEE. The DNA for the CDR3 is TGTGCCAGCAGCGTAGGGAGGGGAGATACGCAGTATTTT. Protein product: CASSVGRGDTQYF. The full variable domain, its missing parts supplied by reference TRBV9 and TRBJ2-3, is DSGVTQTPKHLITATGQRVTLRCSPRSGDLSVYWYQQSLDQGLQFLIQYYNGEERAKGNILERFSAQQFPDLHSELNLSSLELGDSALYFCASSVGRGDTQYFGPGTRLTVL.

This chain joins TRBV30 and TRBJ1-1; D is possibly TRBD1 (5 bases). Germline lookup yields CDR1 GTSNPN and CDR2 SVGIG (reference sequence). Trimming took off 5 bases at V and 4 bases at J, with 8 bases between the two ends. This CDR3 has 11 residues. CDR3 DNA: TGTGCCTGGCTCCAGGGCACTGAAGCTTTCTTT. Its translation: CAWLQGTEAFF.

The rearrangement joins TRBV4-1 to TRBJ2-3, with 7 bases matching TRBD2. CDR1 is MGHRA, CDR2 YSYEKL, per germline. The CDR3 sequence is 15 residues long. V lost 1 base, J lost 1 base, and 2 bases stayed unmatched. The CDR3 here is CASSQAGGGTDTQYF. CDR3 bases: TGCGCCAGCAGCCAAGCGGGAGGAGGCACAGATACGCAGTATTTT.

The V and J genes are TRBV2 and TRBJ1-6; TRBD1 aligns across 7 bases. The CDR3 sequence is 13 residues long. CDR1 and CDR2 (germline): SNHLY, FYNNEI. Unmatched junction bases numbered 5, after V lost 6 bases and J lost 9 bases. The CDR3 sequence: CASRQGWTSPLHF. DNA of the CDR3: TGTGCCAGCAGACAGGGGTGGACTTCACCCCTCCACTTT.

The rearrangement uses TRBV7-2 and TRBJ2-7; tentative D call: TRBD2 (5 bases). The length of the CDR3 is 14 residues. With 0 bases removed from V and 9 bases from J, the gap between germline ends came to 15 bases. CDR1 is SGHTA, CDR2 FQGNSA, per germline. In DNA, the CDR3 is TGTGCCAGCAGCTTAGCCCCGCCCCCGGGAAGGCAGTACTTC. It specifies CASSLAPPPGRQYF.

V and J are TRBV6-1 and TRBJ2-1, with D tentatively TRBD1 or TRBD2 (5 bases each). V was clipped by 4 bases and J by 6 bases, with 13 bases between them. The CDR3 covers 14 residues. Germline V gene lookup returns CDR1 MNHNS and CDR2 SASEGT. The CDR3 sequence is CASSAPQGPNEQFF. The CDR3 nucleotides read TGTGCCAGCAGTGCCCCGCAGGGACCCAATGAGCAGTTCTTC.